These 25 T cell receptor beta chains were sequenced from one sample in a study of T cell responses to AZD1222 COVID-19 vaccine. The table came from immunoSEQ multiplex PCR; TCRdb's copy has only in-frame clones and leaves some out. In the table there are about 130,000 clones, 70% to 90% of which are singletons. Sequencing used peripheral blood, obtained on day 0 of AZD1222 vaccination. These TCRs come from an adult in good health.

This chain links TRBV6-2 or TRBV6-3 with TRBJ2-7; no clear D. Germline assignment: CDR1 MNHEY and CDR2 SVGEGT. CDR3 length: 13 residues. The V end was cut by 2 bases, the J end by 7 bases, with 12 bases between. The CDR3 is CASSYQTRLEQYF. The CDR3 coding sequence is TGTGCCAGCAGTTACCAGACCCGTTTGGAGCAGTACTTC.

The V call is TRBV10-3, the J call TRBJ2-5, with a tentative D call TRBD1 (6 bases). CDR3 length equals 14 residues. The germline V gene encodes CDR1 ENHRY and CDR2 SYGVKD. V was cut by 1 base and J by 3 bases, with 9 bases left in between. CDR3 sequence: CAISEFGGKETQYF. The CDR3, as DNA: TGTGCCATCAGTGAGTTTGGGGGCAAAGAGACCCAGTACTTC.

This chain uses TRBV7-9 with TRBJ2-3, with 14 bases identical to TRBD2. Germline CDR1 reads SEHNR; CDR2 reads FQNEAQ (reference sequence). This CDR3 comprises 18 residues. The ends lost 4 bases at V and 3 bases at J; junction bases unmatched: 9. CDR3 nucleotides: TGTGCCAGCAGCTCGACCGGGACTAGCGGGAGAAAGACAGATACGCAGTATTTT. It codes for CASSSTGTSGRKTDTQYF.

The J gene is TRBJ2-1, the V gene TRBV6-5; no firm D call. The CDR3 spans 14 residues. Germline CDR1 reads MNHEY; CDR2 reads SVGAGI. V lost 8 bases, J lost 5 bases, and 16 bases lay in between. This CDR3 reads CASSWALWDNEQFF. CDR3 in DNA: TGTGCCAGCTCCTGGGCGCTGTGGGACAATGAGCAGTTCTTC.

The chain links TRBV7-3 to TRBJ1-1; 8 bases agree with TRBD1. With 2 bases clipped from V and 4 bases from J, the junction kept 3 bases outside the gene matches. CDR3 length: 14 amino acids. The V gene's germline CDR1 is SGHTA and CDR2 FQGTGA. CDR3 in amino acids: CASSLQGASTEAFF. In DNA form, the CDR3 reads TGTGCCAGCAGCTTACAGGGGGCGAGCACTGAAGCTTTCTTT.

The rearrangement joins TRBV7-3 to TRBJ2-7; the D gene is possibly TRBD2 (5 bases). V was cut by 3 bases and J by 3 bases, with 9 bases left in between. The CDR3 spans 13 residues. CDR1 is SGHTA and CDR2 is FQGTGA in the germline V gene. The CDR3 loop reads CASSLDSHYEQYF. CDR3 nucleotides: TGTGCCAGCAGCTTGGACTCTCACTACGAGCAGTACTTC.

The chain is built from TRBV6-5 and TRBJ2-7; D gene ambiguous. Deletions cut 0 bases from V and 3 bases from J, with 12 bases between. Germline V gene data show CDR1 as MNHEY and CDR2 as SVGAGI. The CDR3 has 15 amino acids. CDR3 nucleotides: TGTGCCAGCAGTTACTCGACGGGCGAGATCTACGAGCAGTACTTC. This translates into CASSYSTGEIYEQYF.

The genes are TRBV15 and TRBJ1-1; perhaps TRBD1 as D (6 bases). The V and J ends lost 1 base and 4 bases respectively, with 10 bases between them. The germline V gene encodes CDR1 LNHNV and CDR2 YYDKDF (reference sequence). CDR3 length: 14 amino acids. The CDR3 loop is CATSRGGTPTEAFF. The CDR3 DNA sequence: TGTGCCACCAGCAGAGGGGGGACACCCACTGAAGCTTTCTTT.

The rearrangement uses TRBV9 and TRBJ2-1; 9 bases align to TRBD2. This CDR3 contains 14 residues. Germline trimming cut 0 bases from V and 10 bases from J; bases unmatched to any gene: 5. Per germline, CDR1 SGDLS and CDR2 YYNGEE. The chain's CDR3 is CASSVGLAGAEQFF. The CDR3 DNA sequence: TGTGCCAGCAGCGTAGGTTTAGCGGGAGCGGAGCAGTTCTTC.

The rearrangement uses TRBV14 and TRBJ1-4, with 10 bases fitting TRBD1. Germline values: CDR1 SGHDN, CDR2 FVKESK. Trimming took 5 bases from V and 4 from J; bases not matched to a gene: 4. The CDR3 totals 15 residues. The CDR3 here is CASSVRDRGNEKLFF. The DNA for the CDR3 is TGTGCCAGCAGCGTCCGGGACAGGGGTAATGAAAAACTGTTTTTT.

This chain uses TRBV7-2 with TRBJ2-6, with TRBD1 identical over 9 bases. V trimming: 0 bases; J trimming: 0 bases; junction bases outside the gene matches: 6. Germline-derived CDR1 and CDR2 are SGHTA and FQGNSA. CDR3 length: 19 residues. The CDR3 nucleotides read TGTGCCAGCAGCTTAGCGCGAGGACAGGGGCGCTCTGGGGCCAACGTCCTGACTTTC. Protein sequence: CASSLARGQGRSGANVLTF.

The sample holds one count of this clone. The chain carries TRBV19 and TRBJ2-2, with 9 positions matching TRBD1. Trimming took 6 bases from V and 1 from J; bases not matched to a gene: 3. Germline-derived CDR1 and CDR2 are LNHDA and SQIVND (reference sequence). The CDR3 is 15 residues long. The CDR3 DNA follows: TGTGCCAGTAGGGGGGGACAGGGGAACACCGGGGAGCTGTTTTTT. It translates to CASRGGQGNTGELFF.

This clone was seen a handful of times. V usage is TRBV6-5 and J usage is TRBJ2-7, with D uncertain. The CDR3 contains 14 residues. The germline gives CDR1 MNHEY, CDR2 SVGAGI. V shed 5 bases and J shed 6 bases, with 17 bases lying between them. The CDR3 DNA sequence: TGTGCCAGCAGTACGGGCACCGGCAGTAGCGAGCAGTACTTC. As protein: CASSTGTGSSEQYF.

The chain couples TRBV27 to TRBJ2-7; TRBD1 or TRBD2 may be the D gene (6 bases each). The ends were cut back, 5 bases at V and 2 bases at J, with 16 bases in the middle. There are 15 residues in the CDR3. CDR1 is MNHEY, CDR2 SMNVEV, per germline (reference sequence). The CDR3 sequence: CASSRGTISTYEQYF. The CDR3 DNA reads TGTGCCAGCAGTCGCGGGACAATCTCTACCTACGAGCAGTACTTC.

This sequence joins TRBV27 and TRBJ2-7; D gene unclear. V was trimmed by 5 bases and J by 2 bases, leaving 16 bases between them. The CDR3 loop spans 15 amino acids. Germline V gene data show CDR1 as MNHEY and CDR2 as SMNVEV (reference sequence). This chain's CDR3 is CASSQLLSVAYEQYF. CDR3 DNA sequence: TGTGCCAGCAGTCAATTGCTCAGTGTCGCCTACGAGCAGTACTTC.

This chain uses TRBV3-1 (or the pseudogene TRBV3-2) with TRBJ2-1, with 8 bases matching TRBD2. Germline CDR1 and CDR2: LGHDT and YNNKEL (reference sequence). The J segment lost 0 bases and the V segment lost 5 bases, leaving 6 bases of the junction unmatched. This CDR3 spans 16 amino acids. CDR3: CASSGERGSSYNEQFF. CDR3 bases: TGTGCCAGCAGCGGGGAGCGGGGGAGCTCCTACAATGAGCAGTTCTTC.

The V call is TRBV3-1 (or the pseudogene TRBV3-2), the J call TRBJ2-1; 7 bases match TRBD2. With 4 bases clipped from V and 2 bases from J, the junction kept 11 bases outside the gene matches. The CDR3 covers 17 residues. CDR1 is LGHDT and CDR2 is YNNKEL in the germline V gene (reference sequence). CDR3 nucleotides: TGTGCCAGCAGCCGGGAGGGAACGGGAGCCCCCTACAATGAGCAGTTCTTC. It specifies CASSREGTGAPYNEQFF.

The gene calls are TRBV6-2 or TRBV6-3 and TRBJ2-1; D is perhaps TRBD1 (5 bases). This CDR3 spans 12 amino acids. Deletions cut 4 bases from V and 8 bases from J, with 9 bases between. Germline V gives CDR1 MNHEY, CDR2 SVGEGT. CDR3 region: CASSWGRYEQFF. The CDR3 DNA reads TGTGCCAGCAGTTGGGGCCGATATGAGCAGTTCTTC.

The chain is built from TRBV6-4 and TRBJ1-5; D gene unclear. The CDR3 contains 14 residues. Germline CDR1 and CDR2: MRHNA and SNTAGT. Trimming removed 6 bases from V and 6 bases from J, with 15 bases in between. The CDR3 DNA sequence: TGTGCCAGCAGCAAGGAGGGAATTGGTCAGCCCCAGCATTTT. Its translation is CASSKEGIGQPQHF.

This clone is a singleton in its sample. For the CDR3, the DNA is TGTGCCAGCAGCTTGTCTAACATTCAGTACTTC. Translation gives CASSLSNIQYF. The rearrangement links TRBV5-5 to TRBJ2-4; D remains ambiguous. Trimming shortened V by 1 base and J by 7 bases, and 3 bases separated the two germline ends. The CDR3 runs to 11 residues. Germline V gene lookup returns CDR1 SGHKS and CDR2 YYEKEE (reference sequence).

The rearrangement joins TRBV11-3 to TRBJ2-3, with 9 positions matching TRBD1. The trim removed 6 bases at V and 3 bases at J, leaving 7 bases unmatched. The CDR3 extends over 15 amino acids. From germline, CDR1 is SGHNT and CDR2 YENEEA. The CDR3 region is CASSIRQGGTDTQYF. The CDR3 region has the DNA TGTGCCAGCAGTATCCGACAGGGGGGGACAGATACGCAGTATTTT.

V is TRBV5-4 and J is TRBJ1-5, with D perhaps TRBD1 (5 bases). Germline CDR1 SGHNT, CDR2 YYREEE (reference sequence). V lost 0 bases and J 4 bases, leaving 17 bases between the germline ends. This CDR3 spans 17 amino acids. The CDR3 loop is CASSLARVRQTNQPQHF. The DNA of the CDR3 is TGTGCCAGCAGCTTGGCCCGGGTAAGACAGACGAATCAGCCCCAGCATTTT.

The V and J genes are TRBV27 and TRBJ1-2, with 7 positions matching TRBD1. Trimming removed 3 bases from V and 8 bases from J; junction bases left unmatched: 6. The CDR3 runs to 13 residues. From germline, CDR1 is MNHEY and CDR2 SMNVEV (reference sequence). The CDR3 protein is CASSFATGVGYTF. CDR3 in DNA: TGTGCCAGCAGTTTCGCCACAGGGGTCGGCTACACCTTC.

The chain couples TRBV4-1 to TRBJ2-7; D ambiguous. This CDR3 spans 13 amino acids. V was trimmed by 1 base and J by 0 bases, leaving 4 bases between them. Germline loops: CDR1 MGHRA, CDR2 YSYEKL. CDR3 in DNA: TGCGCCAGCAGCCAAGGGGTCTCCTACGAGCAGTACTTC. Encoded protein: CASSQGVSYEQYF.

This chain's CDR3 is CASSFSLSTYEQYF. As DNA, the CDR3 is TGTGCCAGCAGTTTTTCCCTTAGTACCTACGAGCAGTACTTC. V gene TRBV13 combines with J gene TRBJ2-7; the D is unclear. Germline loops: CDR1 PRHDT, CDR2 FYEKMQ (reference sequence). This CDR3 has 14 residues. Deletions cut 6 bases from V and 2 bases from J, with 14 bases between.